The 18 T cell receptor beta chains below all came from one sample that was sequenced in a study of blood T cell repertoires in COVID-19. Clones were read by immunoSEQ multiplex PCR, and TCRdb kept only the in-frame ones, dropping some. Of 400,000 to 500,000 clones listed, roughly 85% are singletons. Sequencing was done on a sample of peripheral blood. Every receptor here comes from a woman in her thirties with active or convalescent COVID-19.

The CDR3 is CASSIGAGAGGYTF. Here the CDR3 DNA reads TGTGCCAGTAGTATTGGGGCAGGGGCTGGTGGCTACACCTTC. This rearrangement joins TRBV19 to TRBJ1-2, with a tentative D call TRBD1 (6 bases). Germline values: CDR1 LNHDA, CDR2 SQIVND (reference sequence). The CDR3 spans 14 residues. With 3 bases removed from V and 7 bases from J, the gap between germline ends came to 15 bases.

The V gene is TRBV6-5, the J gene TRBJ1-1, with D possibly being TRBD1 (6 bases). Germline V gene sequence: CDR1 MNHEY, CDR2 SVGAGI. Between the trimmed V and J ends, which lost 8 bases and 2 bases, there was a span of 15 bases. This CDR3 is 14 amino acids long. This chain's CDR3 is CASAQAGANTEAFF. CDR3 nucleotide sequence: TGTGCCAGCGCCCAGGCAGGGGCCAACACTGAAGCTTTCTTT.

The V gene is TRBV4-1, the J gene TRBJ1-1; 8 nucleotides agree with TRBD1. This CDR3 has 15 amino acids. CDR1 and CDR2 (germline): MGHRA, YSYEKL. Trimming at V came to 0 bases and at J to 4 bases, leaving 4 bases not matched to a gene. The chain's CDR3 is CASSQEGQVGTEAFF. The DNA for the CDR3 is TGCGCCAGCAGCCAAGAGGGACAGGTGGGCACTGAAGCTTTCTTT.

The gene calls are TRBV6-5 and TRBJ1-2; D ambiguous. CDR1 and CDR2 (germline): MNHEY, SVGAGI. The CDR3 contains 14 residues. Trimming cost V 6 bases and J 0 bases, with 11 bases left between them. The CDR3 bases are TGTGCCAGCAGCCGACTGAACTCTAACTATGGCTACACCTTC. It specifies CASSRLNSNYGYTF.

The V call is TRBV2, the J call TRBJ2-1; no reliable D call. Germline CDR1 and CDR2: SNHLY and FYNNEI. V lost 3 bases, J lost 10 bases, and 13 bases lay in between. The CDR3 runs 13 residues. CDR3 sequence (DNA): TGTGCCAGCAGTGATAGTCCCGCGGTGGAGCAGTTCTTC. It codes for CASSDSPAVEQFF.

This chain uses TRBV7-7 with TRBJ1-1; maybe TRBD1 (6 bases). The germline gives CDR1 SSHAT, CDR2 FNYEAQ (reference sequence). Trimming left V 2 bases short and J 1 base short, with 11 bases between. The CDR3 length is 15 residues. CDR3 loop: CASSLYRGGNTEAFF. The DNA for the CDR3 is TGTGCCAGCAGCTTATATAGGGGGGGGAACACTGAAGCTTTCTTT.

The chain uses TRBV15 and TRBJ1-1; 10 bases line up with TRBD1. CDR1 and CDR2 from the germline V gene are LNHNV and YYDKDF (reference sequence). The CDR3 contains 13 residues. The J segment lost 7 bases and the V segment lost 6 bases, leaving 5 bases of the junction unmatched. The CDR3 DNA follows: TGTGCCACCAGACAAGGGACAGGGGATGAAGCTTTCTTT. This translates into CATRQGTGDEAFF.

Regarding this clone: The sample contains more than one DNA sequence encoding this CDR3. This rearrangement joins TRBV4-1 to TRBJ1-4; D may be TRBD1 (5 bases). V lost 1 base, J lost 7 bases, and 7 bases lay in between. Germline V gene sequence: CDR1 MGHRA, CDR2 YSYEKL. The CDR3 is made up of 13 amino acids. The chain's CDR3 is CASSQVRGEKLFF. CDR3 coding DNA: TGCGCCAGCAGCCAAGTAAGGGGTGAAAAACTGTTTTTT.

This clone turned up a few times. V is TRBV6-1 and J is TRBJ2-5; 8 nucleotides align to TRBD1. This CDR3 has 15 residues. After removal of 1 base from V and 4 bases from J, the junction contained 5 bases not matched to a gene. The germline gives CDR1 MNHNS, CDR2 SASEGT. The CDR3 region is CASSEGGQVGETQYF. The CDR3 coding sequence is TGTGCCAGCAGTGAAGGGGGACAGGTAGGAGAGACCCAGTACTTC.

The chain is built from TRBV7-9 and TRBJ2-3; the D gene is possibly TRBD2 (5 bases). Trimming took 2 bases from V and 0 from J, leaving 12 bases between them. CDR1 and CDR2 from the germline V gene are SEHNR and FQNEAQ (reference sequence). The CDR3 consists of 16 residues. The CDR3: CASSLLGDASTDTQYF. DNA for the CDR3: TGTGCCAGCAGCTTACTCGGGGATGCTAGCACAGATACGCAGTATTTT. The full variable domain, with the rest looked up from reference TRBV7-9 and TRBJ2-3, is DTGVSQNPRHKITKRGQNVTFRCDPISEHNRLYWYRQTLGQGPEFLTYFQNEAQLEKSRLLSDRFSAERPKGSFSTLEIQRTEQGDSAMYLCASSLLGDASTDTQYFGPGTRLTVL.

V and J are TRBV9 and TRBJ2-1; perhaps TRBD2 as D (6 bases). Between the trimmed V and J ends, which lost 0 bases and 0 bases, there was a span of 10 bases. Germline lookup yields CDR1 SGDLS and CDR2 YYNGEE. The CDR3 is 16 amino acids. CDR3 region: CASSVGGSGSYNEQFF. CDR3 nucleotide sequence: TGTGCCAGCAGCGTAGGGGGTAGCGGCTCCTACAATGAGCAGTTCTTC.

The rearrangement links TRBV19 to TRBJ1-1, with TRBD1 matching over 8 bases. CDR3 length equals 17 residues. The V gene end was trimmed by 3 bases and the J gene end by 0 bases; junction bases not matched to a gene: 9. Per germline, CDR1 LNHDA and CDR2 SQIVND (reference sequence). Here the CDR3 reads CASSIADRVILNTEAFF. The CDR3 nucleotides are TGTGCCAGTAGTATTGCGGACAGGGTCATCCTGAACACTGAAGCTTTCTTT.

This chain joins TRBV29-1 and TRBJ1-1, with a weak D call TRBD1 (5 bases). Trimming left V 7 bases short and J 3 bases short, with 12 bases between. Germline V CDR1 and CDR2: SQVTM, ANQGSEA. The CDR3 length is 12 residues. The CDR3 DNA follows: TGCAGCGCCTTACAACAGGACACTGAAGCTTTCTTT. Translated, it gives CSALQQDTEAFF.

J is TRBJ1-6 and V is TRBV11-3, with D perhaps TRBD1 (6 bases). This CDR3 has 14 residues. Trimming stripped 1 base from V and 7 bases from J, with 8 bases between. CDR1 is SGHNT, CDR2 YENEEA, per germline. In DNA form, the CDR3 reads TGTGCCAGCAGCTTAGTTCAGGGGAATTCACCCCTCCACTTT. It codes for CASSLVQGNSPLHF.

V is TRBV5-1 and J is TRBJ2-5; D not resolved. V was trimmed by 0 bases and J by 3 bases, leaving 9 bases between them. There are 14 residues in the CDR3. Per germline, CDR1 SGHRS and CDR2 YFSETQ. Here the CDR3 DNA reads TGCGCCAGCAGCTTGGTAGGAGCGAAAGAGACCCAGTACTTC. Its translation is CASSLVGAKETQYF.

The CDR3 is CASSQGWAYEQYF. The CDR3 bases are TGTGCCAGCTCTCAGGGGTGGGCCTACGAGCAGTACTTC. The chain joins TRBV27 to TRBJ2-7; tentative D call: TRBD1 (6 bases). CDR1 and CDR2 (germline): MNHEY, SMNVEV (reference sequence). The V end was cut by 8 bases, the J end by 2 bases, with 13 bases between. The CDR3 is made up of 13 amino acids.

This clone was counted only a few times. The chain carries TRBV24-1 and TRBJ1-5; 7 positions agree with TRBD1. CDR3 size: 21 residues. With V trimmed by 7 bases and J by 2 bases, 25 bases remained unmatched. In germline, CDR1 is KGHDR, CDR2 SFDVKD. CDR3 region: CATSPPRALTGDLIGNQPQHF. In nucleotides, the CDR3 is TGTGCCACCAGCCCTCCCCGCGCCCTAACAGGGGACCTGATCGGCAATCAGCCCCAGCATTTT.

V gene TRBV6-5 combines with J gene TRBJ1-5; no definite D call. CDR3 length equals 14 residues. The V end lost 6 bases, the J end lost 1 base, and 10 bases lay between the germline ends. Germline V gene lookup returns CDR1 MNHEY and CDR2 SVGAGI. The DNA for the CDR3 is TGTGCCAGCAGCCCCCCCGGGAGCAATCAGCCCCAGCATTTT. The encoded protein is CASSPPGSNQPQHF.